This TCR beta chain was profiled in a study of blood T cell repertoires in COVID-19. Study-wide context: T cells, B-cell-depleted T cells, or PBMCs provided the cDNA or gDNA that served as material.

In the source study's methods: Amplified reference gene primers provided the basis for estimating nucleated cell counts. The repertoire was sequenced with immunoSEQ multiplex PCR; TCRdb's copy has only in-frame clones and lacks some. That table supplies the V and J calls and clone size; D and trimming were determined from the DNA. The sample lists 180,000 or so clones, approximately 91% occurring once. V lost 3 bases and J 4 bases, leaving 13 bases between the germline ends. The CDR3 is 15 amino acids. The V gene's germline CDR1 is MNHNS and CDR2 SASEGT. The genes are TRBV6-1 and TRBJ1-5; weak D call: TRBD1 (6 bases). The sequence came from a man aged 35 to 55 with acute or convalescent COVID-19. The sequencing input was peripheral blood. CDR3 DNA sequence: TGTGCCAGCAGTGATCAAGGACAGATGAATCAGCCCCAGCATTTT. It is translated as CASSDQGQMNQPQHF.